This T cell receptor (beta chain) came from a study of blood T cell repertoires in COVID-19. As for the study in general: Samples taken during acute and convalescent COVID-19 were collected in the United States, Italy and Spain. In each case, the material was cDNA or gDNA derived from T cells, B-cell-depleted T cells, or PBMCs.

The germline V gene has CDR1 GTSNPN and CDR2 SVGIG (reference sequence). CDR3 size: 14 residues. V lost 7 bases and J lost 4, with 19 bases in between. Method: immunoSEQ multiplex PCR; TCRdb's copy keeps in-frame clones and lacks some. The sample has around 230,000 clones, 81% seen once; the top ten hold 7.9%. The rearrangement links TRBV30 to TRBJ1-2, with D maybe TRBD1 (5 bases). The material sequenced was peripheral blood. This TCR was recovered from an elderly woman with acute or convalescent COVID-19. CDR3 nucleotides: TGTGCCTCCGGGGGAGGGTTGAGCATCTATGGCTACACCTTC. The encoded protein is CASGGGLSIYGYTF.